This TCR beta chain was identified in a study of cytomegalovirus exposure and HLA in healthy donors. PCR involved 60 Vbeta and 13 Jbeta primers. The repertoire was sequenced with immunoSEQ multiplex PCR; TCRdb's copy has only in-frame clones and lacks some. The table has around 200,000 clones, 79% seen once; the top ten hold approximately 2.4%. The CDR3 has 18 amino acids. The germline CDR1 and CDR2 sequences are MNHEY and SMNVEV (reference sequence). Deletions cut 0 bases from V and 0 bases from J, with 15 bases between. Material for sequencing was PBMCs. The V gene is TRBV27, the J gene TRBJ1-5, with unresolved D. This clonotype originated in a woman between 45 and 65 years old in good health and CMV-seronegative. CDR3 sequence reads: CASSLSGRRTYSNQPQHF. The CDR3 DNA sequence: TGTGCCAGCAGTTTATCGGGGAGGCGAACCTATAGCAATCAGCCCCAGCATTTT.